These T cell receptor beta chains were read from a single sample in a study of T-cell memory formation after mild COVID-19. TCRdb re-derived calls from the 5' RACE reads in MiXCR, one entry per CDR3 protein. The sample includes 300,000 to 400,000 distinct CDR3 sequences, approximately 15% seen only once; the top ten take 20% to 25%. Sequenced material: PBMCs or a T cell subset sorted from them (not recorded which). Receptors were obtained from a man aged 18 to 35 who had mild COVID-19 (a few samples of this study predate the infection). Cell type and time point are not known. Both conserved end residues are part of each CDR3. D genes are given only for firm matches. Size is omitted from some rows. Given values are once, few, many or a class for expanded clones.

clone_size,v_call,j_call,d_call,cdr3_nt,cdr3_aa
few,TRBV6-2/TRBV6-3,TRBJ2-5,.,TGTGCCAGCAGTGACCCGCGACAGATGTGGACCCAGTACTTC,CASSDPRQMWTQYF
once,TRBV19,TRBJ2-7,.,TGTGCCAGTCGTGACGGTTGGGAGCAGTACTTC,CASRDGWEQYF
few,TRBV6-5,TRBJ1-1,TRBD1,TGTGCCAGCAGCCGACAGGGGCAGTCACTAGCTTTCTTT,CASSRQGQSLAFF
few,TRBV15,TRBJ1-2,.,TGTGCCACCAGCAGAGAGCAGGGGACCGGCTACACCTTC,CATSREQGTGYTF
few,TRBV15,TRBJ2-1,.,TGTGCCACCAGCAGCGGGGGAAAATCCTACAATGAGCAGTTCTTC,CATSSGGKSYNEQFF
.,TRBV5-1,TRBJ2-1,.,TGCGCCAGCAGCTTGAAACTAGGCAATGAGCAGTTCTTC,CASSLKLGNEQFF
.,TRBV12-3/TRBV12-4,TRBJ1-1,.,TGTGCCAGCAGTTTCGCCGAAGGGGCGGCGGCTTTCTTT,CASSFAEGAAAFF
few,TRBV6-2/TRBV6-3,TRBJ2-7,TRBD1,TGTGCCAGCAGTTACAGAGGGGACAGTTCCTACGAGCAGTACTTC,CASSYRGDSSYEQYF
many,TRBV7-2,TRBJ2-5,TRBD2,TGTGCCAGCAGCTTAGGACTAGCGGGGACGGAGACCCAGTACTTC,CASSLGLAGTETQYF
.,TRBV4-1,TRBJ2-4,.,TGCGCCAGCAGCCTTACAGGGTTGTCCAAAAACATTCAGTACTTC,CASSLTGLSKNIQYF
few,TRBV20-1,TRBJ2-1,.,TGCAGTGCTAGAGATCCGACGGCAGGGGCGTGGGCCAATGAGCAGTTCTTC,CSARDPTAGAWANEQFF
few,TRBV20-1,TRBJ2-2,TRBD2,TGCAGTGCTAGAGATCGGCGGCTAGCGGGCGGGGAGCTGTTTTTT,CSARDRRLAGGELFF
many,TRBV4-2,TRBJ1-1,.,TGTGCCAGCAGCCTCGACCGGGACACTGAAGCTTTCTTT,CASSLDRDTEAFF
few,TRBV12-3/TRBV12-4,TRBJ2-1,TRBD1,TGTGCCAGCAGTGCATCCGGGACAGGGGATGAGGAGCAGTTCTTC,CASSASGTGDEEQFF
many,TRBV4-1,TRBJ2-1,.,TGCGCCAGCACCAAGGACCCGAAAGGCGATGAGCAGTTCTTC,CASTKDPKGDEQFF
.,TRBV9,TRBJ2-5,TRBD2,TGTGCCAGCAGCGCAGCGGGGGTACAAGAGACCCAGTACTTC,CASSAAGVQETQYF
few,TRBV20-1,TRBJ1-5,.,TGCAGTGCAAAGAGTGGGAATCAGCCCCAGCATTTT,CSAKSGNQPQHF
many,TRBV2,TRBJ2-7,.,TGTGCCACTACCCTGACTGACTCCTACGAGCAGTACTTC,CATTLTDSYEQYF
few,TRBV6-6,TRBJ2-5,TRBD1,TGTGCCAGCAGTTACGAGGACAGGGGTAGGGAGACCCAGTACTTC,CASSYEDRGRETQYF
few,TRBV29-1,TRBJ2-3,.,TGCAGCGTTGAACCGGAGCAGGCAGATACGCAGTATTTT,CSVEPEQADTQYF
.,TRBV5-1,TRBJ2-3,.,TGCGCCAGCAAGTCCAGGGTGGATTCAGCAGATACGCAGTATTTT,CASKSRVDSADTQYF
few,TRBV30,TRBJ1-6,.,TGTGCCTGGACCCACCAGAGCTCCTATAATTCACCCCTCCACTTT,CAWTHQSSYNSPLHF
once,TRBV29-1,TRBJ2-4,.,TGCAGCGCCAAAACTGCAGGGAGTCGGTACATTCAGTACTTC,CSAKTAGSRYIQYF
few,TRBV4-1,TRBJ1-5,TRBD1,TGCGCCAGCAGCCAATATGGGGGACAGGTCAATCAGCCCCAGCATTTT,CASSQYGGQVNQPQHF
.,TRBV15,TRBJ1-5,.,TGTGCCACCAGCAATGGGGGGATGAATCAGCCCCAGCATTTT,CATSNGGMNQPQHF
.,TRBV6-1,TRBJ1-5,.,TGTGCCAGCAGTGTAATCCAGGGTCGCAATCAGCCCCAGCATTTT,CASSVIQGRNQPQHF
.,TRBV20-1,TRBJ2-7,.,TGCAGTGCCTGGGAGGTCGGGCAAGGCTACGAGCAGTACTTC,CSAWEVGQGYEQYF
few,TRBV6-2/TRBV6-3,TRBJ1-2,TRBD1,TGTGCCAGCAGGACACGGGACAGACCCTCACTAATCGCCTTC,CASRTRDRPSLIAF
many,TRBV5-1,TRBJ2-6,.,TGCGCCAGCAGCTCGTCCTTTGGGAGCGTCCTGACTTTC,CASSSSFGSVLTF
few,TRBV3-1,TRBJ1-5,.,TGTGCCAGCAGCCAAATGACAGATCAGCCCCAGCATTTT,CASSQMTDQPQHF
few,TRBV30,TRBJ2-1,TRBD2,TGTGCCTGGAGCCCCCCCCTAGCGGGGGGCCTAGAGCAGTTCTTC,CAWSPPLAGGLEQFF
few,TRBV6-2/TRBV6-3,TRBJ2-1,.,TGTGCCAGCAGTTATCAAATAAGGGGGTCGCAGTTCTTC,CASSYQIRGSQFF
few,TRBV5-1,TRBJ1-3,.,TGCGCCAGCAGCGCCGGCGGCCGTACACCTGGAAACACCATATATTTT,CASSAGGRTPGNTIYF
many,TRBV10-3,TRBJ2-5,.,TGTGCCACCAGACTGGGAGGGGGCGAGGAGACCCAGTACTTC,CATRLGGGEETQYF
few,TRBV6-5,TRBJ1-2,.,TGTGCCAGCAGTGCCGGGGACGGTGTATTAGGCTACACCTTC,CASSAGDGVLGYTF
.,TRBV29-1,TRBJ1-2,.,TGCAGCCTTCGGAGTGGCGACTATGGCTACACCTTC,CSLRSGDYGYTF
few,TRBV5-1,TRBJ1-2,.,TGCGCCAGCAGCTTGGCCCGGGAGTATGGCTACACCTTC,CASSLAREYGYTF
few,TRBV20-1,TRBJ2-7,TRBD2,TGCAGTGCTAGCCCTAGCGGGGGGGCAACGGTCGAGCAGTACTTC,CSASPSGGATVEQYF
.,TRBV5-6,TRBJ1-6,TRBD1,TGTGCCAGCAGCCGGGGACAGCTCGACTATAATTCACCCCTCCACTTT,CASSRGQLDYNSPLHF
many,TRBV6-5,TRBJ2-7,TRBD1,TGTGCCAGCATAAGGCGCCCGGGACAGGGAGCGGGAGAGCAGTACTTC,CASIRRPGQGAGEQYF
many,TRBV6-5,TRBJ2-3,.,TGTGCCAGCCTCCGCAGGGGGGCAAGCCCCACAGATACGCAGTATTTT,CASLRRGASPTDTQYF
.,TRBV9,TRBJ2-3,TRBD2,TGTGCCAGCAGCCGGACTAGTAAAGATACGCAGTATTTT,CASSRTSKDTQYF
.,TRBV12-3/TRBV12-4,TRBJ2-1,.,TGTGCCAGCAGTTTAGCTCGGAATGAGCAGTTCTTC,CASSLARNEQFF
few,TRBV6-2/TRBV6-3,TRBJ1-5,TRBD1,TGTGCCAGCAGTTCTGACAGGGCTTCAAATCAGCCCCAGCATTTT,CASSSDRASNQPQHF
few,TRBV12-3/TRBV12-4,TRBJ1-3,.,TGTGCCAGCAGTTTAATGTCAACTGGAAACACCATATATTTT,CASSLMSTGNTIYF
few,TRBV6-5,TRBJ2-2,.,TGTGCCAGCACCTTCAGGGGGGCTCGTTCACCGACCGGGGAGCTGTTTTTT,CASTFRGARSPTGELFF